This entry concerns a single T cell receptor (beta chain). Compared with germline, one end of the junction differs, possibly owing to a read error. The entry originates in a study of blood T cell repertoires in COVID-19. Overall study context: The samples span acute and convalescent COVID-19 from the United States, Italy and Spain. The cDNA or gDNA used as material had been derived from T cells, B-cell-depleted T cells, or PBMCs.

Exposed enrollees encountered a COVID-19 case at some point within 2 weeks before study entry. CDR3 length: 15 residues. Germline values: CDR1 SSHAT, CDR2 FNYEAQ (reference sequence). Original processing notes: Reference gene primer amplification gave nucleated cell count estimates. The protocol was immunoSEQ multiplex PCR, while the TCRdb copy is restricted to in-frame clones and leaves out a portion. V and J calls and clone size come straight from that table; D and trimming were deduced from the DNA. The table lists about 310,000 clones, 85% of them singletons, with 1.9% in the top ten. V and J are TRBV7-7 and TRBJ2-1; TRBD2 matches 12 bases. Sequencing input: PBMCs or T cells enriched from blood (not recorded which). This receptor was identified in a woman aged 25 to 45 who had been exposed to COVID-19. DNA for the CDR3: TGTGCTAGCAGCCAACTAGCGGGGGGTTACAATGAGCAGTTCTTC. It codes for CASSQLAGGYNEQFF.